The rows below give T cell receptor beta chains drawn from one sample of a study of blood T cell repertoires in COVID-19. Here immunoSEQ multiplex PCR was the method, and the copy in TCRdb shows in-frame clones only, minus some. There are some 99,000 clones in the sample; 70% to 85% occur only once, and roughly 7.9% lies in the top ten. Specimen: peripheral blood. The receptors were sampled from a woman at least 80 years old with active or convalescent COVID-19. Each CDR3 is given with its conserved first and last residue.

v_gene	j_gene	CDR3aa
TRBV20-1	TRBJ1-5	CSASYGPGGQPQHF
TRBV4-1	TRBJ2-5	CASSQDLFQGLKTQYF
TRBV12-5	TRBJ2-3	CASGSWDSPTDTQYF
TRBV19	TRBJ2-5	CASSIRTSGSGETQYF
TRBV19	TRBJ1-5	CASMEGSNQPQHF
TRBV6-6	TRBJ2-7	CASSSAGTGASGEQYF
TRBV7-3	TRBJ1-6	CANALQGAYNSPLHF
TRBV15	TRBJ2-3	CATSRDGREFSDTQYF
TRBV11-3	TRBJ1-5	CASSLDGHRWQPQHF
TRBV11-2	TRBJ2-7	CASSLVSELIYEQYF
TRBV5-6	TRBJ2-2	CASSADRGRMVGELFF
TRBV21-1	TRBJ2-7	CASSKRLEEQYF
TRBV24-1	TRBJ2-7	CATIYNFLDTGEFLEQYF
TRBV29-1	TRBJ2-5	CSVGRDGHRVETQYF
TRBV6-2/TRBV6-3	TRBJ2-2	CASSYLGLNTGELFF